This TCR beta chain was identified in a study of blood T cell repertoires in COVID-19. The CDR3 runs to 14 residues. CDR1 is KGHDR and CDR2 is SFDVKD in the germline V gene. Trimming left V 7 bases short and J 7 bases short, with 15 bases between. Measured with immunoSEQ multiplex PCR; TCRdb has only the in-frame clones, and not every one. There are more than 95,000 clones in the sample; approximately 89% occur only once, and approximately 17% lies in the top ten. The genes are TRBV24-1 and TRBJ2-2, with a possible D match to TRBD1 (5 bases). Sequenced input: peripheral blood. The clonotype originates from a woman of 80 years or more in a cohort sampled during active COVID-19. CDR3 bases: TGTGCCACCAGGACAGACGAAACCGGCGGGGAGCTGTTTTTT. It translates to CATRTDETGGELFF.